These 28 T cell receptor beta chains were all obtained from the same sample, sequenced in a study of monozygotic twins with inflammatory bowel disease. TCRdb reworked the 5' RACE reads into one entry per CDR3 protein, no DNA. The listing records 150,000 to 200,000 distinct CDR3 sequences. The sequenced sample consisted of blood. Receptors originate from a human donor with ulcerative colitis or Crohn's disease, or a healthy co-twin of an affected twin (not recorded which).

The rearrangement uses TRBV2 and TRBJ2-4; the TCRdb D gene call, TRBD2, has no DNA to confirm it. The length of the CDR3 is 14 residues. The germline V gene encodes CDR1 SNHLY and CDR2 FYNNEI. The CDR3 reads CASSSPDLKNIQYF.

V is TRBV5-1 and J is TRBJ2-3; TCRdb gives TRBD2 as the D gene, but with no DNA this cannot be confirmed. The CDR3 length is 19 residues. The V gene's germline CDR1 is SGHRS and CDR2 YFSETQ. The chain's CDR3 is CASSLGQRRLAGATDTQYF. The whole variable domain, filled in from reference TRBV5-1 and TRBJ2-3, reads KAGVTQTPRYLIKTRGQQVTLSCSPISGHRSVSWYQQTPGQGLQFLFEYFSETQRNKGNFPGRFSGRQFSNSRSEMNVSTLELGDSALYLCASSLGQRRLAGATDTQYFGPGTRLTVL.

This chain joins TRBV20-1 and TRBJ2-7; as DNA is missing, the TRBD1 call by TCRdb cannot be tested. The germline V gene encodes CDR1 DFQATT and CDR2 SNEGSKA (reference sequence). The CDR3 covers 13 residues. The CDR3 spells CSALDRGIGEQYF.

The chain has TRBV7-2 and TRBJ1-5. The CDR3 spans 13 residues. The germline V gene has CDR1 SGHTA and CDR2 FQGNSA. The CDR3 sequence is CASSLVDNQPQHF. The whole variable domain, filled in from reference TRBV7-2 and TRBJ1-5, reads GAGVSQSPSNKVTEKGKDVELRCDPISGHTALYWYRQSLGQGLEFLIYFQGNSAPDKSGLPSDRFSAERTGGSVSTLTIQRTQQEDSAVYLCASSLVDNQPQHFGDGTRLSIL.

This rearrangement joins TRBV6-5 to TRBJ1-1; TCRdb gives TRBD1 as the D gene, but with no DNA this cannot be confirmed. Per germline, CDR1 MNHEY and CDR2 SVGAGI. This CDR3 has 12 amino acids. CDR3 sequence reads: CASSYLRGEAFF.

V usage is TRBV12-3 or TRBV12-4 and J usage is TRBJ1-4; TCRdb calls TRBD1, which cannot be checked without DNA. The CDR3 length is 11 residues. The CDR3 loop is CASSLAGAVFF.

The chain combines TRBV19 with TRBJ2-7; TCRdb indicates TRBD1, and absent DNA this call remains unverified. The CDR3 runs to 13 residues. Per germline, CDR1 LNHDA and CDR2 SQIVND (reference sequence). This chain's CDR3 is CASSYGDRMEQYF. The full variable domain, completed using reference TRBV19 and TRBJ2-7, is DGGITQSPKYLFRKEGQNVTLSCEQNLNHDAMYWYRQDPGQGLRLIYYSQIVNDFQKGDIAEGYSVSREKKESFPLTVTSAQKNPTAFYLCASSYGDRMEQYFGPGTRLTVT.

The genes are TRBV9 and TRBJ2-6; TCRdb selects TRBD1, and the lack of DNA leaves this call unchecked. This CDR3 has 16 residues. In germline, CDR1 is SGDLS, CDR2 YYNGEE. CDR3 region: CASSVAAGSGANVLTF.

This sequence joins TRBV5-1 and TRBJ1-6. Germline values: CDR1 SGHRS, CDR2 YFSETQ. This CDR3 spans 15 amino acids. CDR3 sequence: CASSLRGQTNSPLHF.

The CDR3 here is CSAGQGSAYEQYF. The rearrangement joins TRBV20-1 to TRBJ2-7; TCRdb designates TRBD1, a call that cannot be tested without DNA. Germline CDR1 DFQATT, CDR2 SNEGSKA (reference sequence). This CDR3 region has 13 residues.

The chain recombines TRBV12-3 or TRBV12-4 with TRBJ2-2; TCRdb returns TRBD1, unconfirmable since there is no DNA. The CDR3 extends over 15 amino acids. CDR3 sequence: CASSSSTGGSGELFF.

CDR3 sequence reads: CATSRRTGQNSPLHF. J is TRBJ1-6 and V is TRBV15; TCRdb's D gene call, TRBD1, goes unchecked for lack of DNA. The CDR3 runs to 15 residues. Germline lookup yields CDR1 LNHNV and CDR2 YYDKDF (reference sequence).

The chain combines TRBV5-1 with TRBJ2-1; without DNA, the TCRdb call of TRBD2 cannot be checked. Germline CDR1 is SGHRS and CDR2 is YFSETQ. The CDR3 is made up of 17 amino acids. The CDR3 here is CASSLPHSGRGANEQFF.

The gene calls are TRBV3-1 and TRBJ2-3; the D call of TRBD1 rests on TCRdb alone, since no DNA is present to check it. This CDR3 is 15 amino acids long. Germline CDR1 is LGHDT and CDR2 is YNNKEL (reference sequence). CDR3 sequence reads: CASSQRTGRTDTQYF.

The CDR3 region is CASRSLAGGSYYEQYF. The chain uses TRBV28 and TRBJ2-7; TCRdb outputs TRBD2, but without DNA this stays unchecked. CDR1 and CDR2 from the germline V gene are MDHEN and SYDVKM. The CDR3 is 16 amino acids.

The J gene is TRBJ2-5, the V gene TRBV5-4; without DNA, the TCRdb call of TRBD2 cannot be checked. Germline-derived CDR1 and CDR2 are SGHNT and YYREEE (reference sequence). This CDR3 spans 16 amino acids. The CDR3 protein is CASSLSLAGATKTQYF.

The chain is built from TRBV3-1 and TRBJ2-1; TCRdb proposes TRBD2, but this gene call is untestable without DNA. Germline CDR1 LGHDT, CDR2 YNNKEL (reference sequence). The CDR3 covers 15 residues. The CDR3 loop is CASSQLAGVYNEQFF.

The rearrangement uses TRBV5-1 and TRBJ2-7; TCRdb names TRBD1, which stays unverified in the absence of DNA. Germline V lookup: CDR1 SGHRS, CDR2 YFSETQ. CDR3 size: 15 residues. CDR3 sequence: CASSRDRDSLYEQYF.

This chain joins TRBV21-1 and TRBJ1-4; absent DNA, TCRdb's TRBD1 call cannot be checked. TRBV21-1 is marked as a pseudogene. This CDR3 has 20 amino acids. The CDR3: CASSKWAARRQHTTNEKLFF.

The chain has TRBV30 and TRBJ1-1; TCRdb's D call, TRBD1, is unchecked because there is no DNA. Germline V CDR1 and CDR2: GTSNPN, SVGIG (reference sequence). The CDR3 is made up of 12 amino acids. CDR3 sequence: CASMGVGTEVFF.

The chain combines TRBV14 with TRBJ2-5; TCRdb selects TRBD1, and the lack of DNA leaves this call unchecked. CDR3 length: 14 residues. From germline, CDR1 is SGHDN and CDR2 FVKESK. CDR3 residues: CASSPLDREETQYF.

The chain combines TRBV4-1 with TRBJ1-5; TCRdb outputs TRBD1, but without DNA this stays unchecked. Germline V gives CDR1 MGHRA, CDR2 YSYEKL. The CDR3 runs to 15 residues. CDR3 protein: CASSHVQGSNQPQHF.

V is TRBV5-6 and J is TRBJ2-5; absent DNA, TCRdb's TRBD2 call cannot be checked. Germline V CDR1 and CDR2: SGHDT, YYEEEE. This CDR3 spans 14 amino acids. CDR3 sequence: CASSLGASGETQYF.

The rearrangement uses TRBV29-1 and TRBJ1-1; TCRdb picks TRBD1, but there is no DNA to check that call. The CDR3 totals 15 residues. The germline V gene encodes CDR1 SQVTM and CDR2 ANQGSEA. The CDR3: CSVVRLGQGNTEAFF.

The chain links TRBV7-2 to TRBJ2-1; TCRdb's assignment of TRBD1 cannot be checked, as there is no DNA. The CDR3 is 15 amino acids. Germline assignment: CDR1 SGHTA and CDR2 FQGNSA. The CDR3 loop reads CASSADRITYNEQFF.

The rearrangement joins TRBV7-9 to TRBJ2-2; there is no DNA to check the TCRdb D call of TRBD2. The CDR3 totals 19 residues. CDR1 and CDR2 from the germline V gene are SEHNR and FQNEAQ (reference sequence). CDR3 loop: CASSLLLGAGLANTGELFF.

J is TRBJ1-5 and V is TRBV21-1; the D call of TRBD1 rests on TCRdb alone, since no DNA is present to check it. TRBV21-1 is described as a pseudogene. The CDR3 totals 20 residues. This CDR3 is CASSKAPEETAPEGHQPQHF.

This chain connects TRBV7-9 to TRBJ1-2. Germline assignment: CDR1 SEHNR and CDR2 FQNEAQ (reference sequence). CDR3 size: 14 residues. The CDR3 here is CASSPNWGNYGYTF.